This T cell receptor (beta chain) came from a study of shared clonotypes between healthy human individuals. Germline CDR1 reads WNHNN; CDR2 reads SYGVQD (reference sequence). V dropped 5 bases and J dropped 4; count of bases not matched to a gene: 6. The CDR3 covers 15 residues. A remark on this clone: Its antigen remains unknown.

General study points: The sole specimen, blood, was sampled, and tissue repertoires likely differ. Relative to memory subsets, naive subsets generally showed larger estimated richness.

Data came from immunoSEQ multiplex PCR; TCRdb stores just in-frame clones and leaves some out. The sample includes over a million clones, about three quarters of them seen just once. The J gene is TRBJ2-2, the V gene TRBV10-1, with 8 bases aligning to TRBD1. The sample was memory CD4+ T cells sorted from blood. Subset: CD45RA-negative fraction. This TCR derives from a man between 18 and 29 years old in good health. CDR3 sequence: CASSHRGMGTGELFF. CDR3 nucleotides: TGCGCCAGCAGTCACAGGGGGATGGGCACCGGGGAGCTGTTTTTT.